A selection of T cell receptor beta chains follows, all from one sample in a study of shared clonotypes between healthy human individuals. TCRdb's copy holds only in-frame clones and misses some; the assay was immunoSEQ multiplex PCR. The top ten hold roughly 0.06% of the sample, which has hundreds of thousands of clones, 90% to 97% seen once. Material: naive CD4+ T cells sorted from blood. These receptors originate from a woman aged 25 to 39 in good health. Each CDR3 is given with its conserved first and last residue. A D gene is named only where the DNA matches it firmly. Size is omitted from some rows. Given values are once, few, many or a class for expanded clones.

>TRBV11-2|.|TRBD1|TRBJ1-4
CASSLLQGSNEKLFF
TGTGCCAGCAGCTTACTACAGGGGTCTAATGAAAAACTGTTTTTT
>TRBV11-2|few|TRBD2|TRBJ2-7
CASSRTRSEQYF
TGTGCCAGCAGCAGGACTAGGAGCGAGCAGTACTTC
>TRBV28|.|TRBD1|TRBJ1-5
CASSTGTGGDQPQHF
TGTGCCAGCAGTACGGGGACAGGGGGCGATCAGCCCCAGCATTTT
>TRBV4-2|once|.|TRBJ2-3
CASSQGGGQASTDTQYF
TGTGCCAGCAGCCAGGGAGGGGGACAAGCGTCCACAGATACGCAGTATTTT
>TRBV30|.|TRBD2|TRBJ2-7
CAWTSGGETYF
TGTGCCTGGACCTCCGGGGGGGAGACGTACTTC
>TRBV5-1|.|TRBD1|TRBJ1-4
CASSFSGPGQHPPELFF
TGCGCCAGCAGCTTTTCAGGCCCGGGACAGCATCCTCCTGAACTGTTTTTT
>TRBV6-1|.|.|TRBJ1-1
CATPQGTENTEAFF
TGTGCCACCCCTCAGGGGACGGAGAACACTGAAGCTTTCTTT
>TRBV18|.|TRBD1|TRBJ2-5
CASSSGGNQETQYF
TGTGCCAGCTCATCAGGGGGTAACCAAGAGACCCAGTACTTC
>TRBV5-1|.|.|TRBJ1-6
CASSLGQVNSPLHF
TGCGCCAGCAGCTTGGGACAGGTTAATTCACCCCTCCACTTT
>TRBV10-1|.|TRBD1|TRBJ1-6
CASSAGTGGSPLHF
TGCGCCAGCAGCGCCGGGACAGGAGGTTCACCCCTCCACTTT
>TRBV6-5|.|.|TRBJ2-2
CASKQGRGELFF
TGTGCCAGCAAACAGGGGAGGGGGGAGCTGTTTTTT
>TRBV5-8|.|TRBD2|TRBJ2-1
CASSLGLAGGPEQFF
TGTGCCAGCAGCTTGGGACTAGCGGGAGGTCCTGAGCAGTTCTTC
>TRBV19|.|TRBD1|TRBJ1-6
CASRITGGQSPLHF
TGTGCCAGTCGAATAACAGGGGGCCAATCACCCCTCCACTTT
>TRBV7-9|once|.|TRBJ2-5
CASSNPWTEQETQYF
TGTGCCAGCAGCAATCCTTGGACAGAACAAGAGACCCAGTACTTC
>TRBV6-6|.|.|TRBJ1-2
CASSYSGGGDYGYTF
TGTGCCAGCAGTTACTCGGGGGGAGGGGACTATGGCTACACCTTC
>TRBV15|.|TRBD1|TRBJ1-5
CATSRDRQGGSSNQPQHF
TGTGCCACCAGCAGAGATCGTCAGGGGGGGTCGAGCAATCAGCCCCAGCATTTT
>TRBV27|.|.|TRBJ2-1
CAVGWNEQFF
TGTGCCGTTGGGTGGAATGAGCAGTTCTTC
>TRBV19|.|.|TRBJ1-1
CASSVSRATEAFF
TGTGCCAGTAGTGTTTCCCGGGCGACTGAAGCTTTCTTT
>TRBV11-2|.|.|TRBJ2-7
CASSLGVGVYEQYF
TGTGCCAGCAGCTTAGGGGTTGGCGTCTACGAGCAGTACTTC
>TRBV2|.|.|TRBJ2-5
CASNSEPQETQYF
TGTGCCAGCAACAGTGAACCTCAAGAGACCCAGTACTTC
>TRBV7-9|.|.|TRBJ1-1
CASSFGGKGTEAFF
TGTGCCAGCAGCTTTGGAGGAAAGGGCACTGAAGCTTTCTTT
>TRBV7-8|.|.|TRBJ1-5
CASSLVRENQPQHF
TGTGCCAGCAGCTTAGTACGGGAAAATCAGCCCCAGCATTTT
>TRBV5-1|.|.|TRBJ2-2
CASSFEGEIELGELFF
TGCGCCAGCAGCTTTGAAGGGGAGATTGAGCTCGGGGAGCTGTTTTTT
>TRBV6-1|.|.|TRBJ1-1
CASSERWRQGIPVNTEAFF
TGTGCCAGCAGTGAAAGGTGGAGGCAGGGGATCCCCGTGAACACTGAAGCTTTCTTT
>TRBV28|.|.|TRBJ1-1
CASSFDVREWNTEAFF
TGTGCCAGCAGTTTTGATGTTAGGGAATGGAACACTGAAGCTTTCTTT
>TRBV28|.|TRBD2|TRBJ2-2
CASSPGGLRANTGELFF
TGTGCCAGCAGTCCCGGGGGGTTACGGGCGAACACCGGGGAGCTGTTTTTT
>TRBV19|.|TRBD2|TRBJ2-7
CASSSRLAGDSYEQYF
TGTGCCAGTAGTTCTCGACTAGCGGGAGATTCTTACGAGCAGTACTTC
>TRBV28|.|TRBD1|TRBJ1-4
CASQGVLKKLFF
TGTGCCAGCCAGGGGGTCCTCAAAAAACTGTTTTTT
>TRBV5-1|.|.|TRBJ1-6
CASSLGQDNSPLHF
TGCGCCAGCAGCTTGGGACAGGATAATTCACCCCTCCACTTT
>TRBV9|.|.|TRBJ2-3
CASSVGSSRRTDTQYF
TGTGCCAGCAGCGTAGGGTCGTCTAGGCGCACAGATACGCAGTATTTT
>TRBV27|.|TRBD1|TRBJ1-1
CASSFGTGRTEAFF
TGTGCCAGCAGTTTTGGGACAGGGCGGACTGAAGCTTTCTTT
>TRBV19|.|.|TRBJ1-4
CASSIRGANEKLFF
TGTGCCAGTAGTATCCGGGGCGCTAATGAAAAACTGTTTTTT
>TRBV7-2|.|TRBD2|TRBJ2-7
CASSSSGIRYEQYF
TGTGCCAGCAGCTCTAGCGGGATTCGCTACGAGCAGTACTTC
>TRBV10-3|.|.|TRBJ1-3
CAISGYGQSRSSGNTIYF
TGTGCCATCAGTGGATACGGACAGTCGAGGTCCTCTGGAAACACCATATATTTT
>TRBV28|.|.|TRBJ2-6
CAGGKDSGANVLTF
TGTGCCGGTGGAAAAGACTCTGGGGCCAACGTCCTGACTTTC
>TRBV10-2|.|.|TRBJ1-5
CASSEGQGPPYSNQPQHF
TGCGCCAGCAGTGAAGGGCAGGGCCCCCCTTATAGCAATCAGCCCCAGCATTTT
>TRBV27|.|.|TRBJ2-2
CASSPLAGELFF
TGTGCCAGCAGCCCCCTGGCCGGGGAGCTGTTTTTT
>TRBV7-2|.|.|TRBJ1-3
CASSSDRQSFGNTIYF
TGTGCCAGCAGCTCCGACAGGCAATCTTTTGGAAACACCATATATTTT
>TRBV7-7|.|.|TRBJ2-5
CASSFGLGQETQYF
TGTGCCAGCAGCTTTGGGCTGGGCCAAGAGACCCAGTACTTC
>TRBV29-1|.|TRBD2|TRBJ2-1
CSVVLRLAGSNEQFF
TGCAGCGTTGTCTTGAGACTAGCGGGATCCAATGAGCAGTTCTTC
>TRBV25-1|.|.|TRBJ2-7
CASTREGDPYEQYF
TGTGCCAGCACCCGGGAAGGGGACCCCTACGAGCAGTACTTC
>TRBV5-1|once|.|TRBJ2-7
CASSFTGRTYEQYF
TGCGCCAGCAGCTTTACAGGGCGGACCTACGAGCAGTACTTC
>TRBV2|.|TRBD2|TRBJ2-5
CAIGLAGQETQYF
TGTGCCATCGGACTAGCGGGACAAGAGACCCAGTACTTC
>TRBV5-1|.|TRBD2|TRBJ2-3
CASSDTSGSTDTQYF
TGCGCCAGCAGCGATACTAGCGGTAGCACAGATACGCAGTATTTT
>TRBV11-2|.|TRBD2|TRBJ2-5
CASSSWGAGGGETQYF
TGTGCCAGCAGCTCCTGGGGAGCGGGAGGGGGCGAGACCCAGTACTTC
>TRBV7-9|.|.|TRBJ2-2
CASSLYSGGTNTGELFF
TGTGCCAGCAGCTTATACTCAGGCGGGACGAACACCGGGGAGCTGTTTTTT
>TRBV5-1|.|.|TRBJ2-2
CASSITASGELFF
TGCGCCAGCAGCATAACAGCGTCGGGGGAGCTGTTTTTT
>TRBV9|.|.|TRBJ2-7
CASSVAPEGRSREQYF
TGTGCCAGCAGCGTAGCCCCCGAGGGACGTAGCCGCGAGCAGTACTTC
>TRBV19|few|.|TRBJ2-2
CASSTFIPTGELFF
TGTGCCAGTAGTACTTTTATCCCCACCGGGGAGCTGTTTTTT
>TRBV5-6|.|.|TRBJ2-3
CASSLAVPADTQYF
TGTGCCAGCAGCTTGGCCGTCCCGGCAGATACGCAGTATTTT
>TRBV27|.|.|TRBJ1-6
CASSRGWSSPLHF
TGTGCCAGCAGTCGGGGATGGAGTTCACCCCTCCACTTT